This T cell receptor (beta chain) was recovered during a study of cytomegalovirus exposure and HLA in healthy donors (dated by TCRdb to about 2017). Broadly, across the study: An earlier analysis of several hundred of the donors reported approximately 290 Gb of sequence data and about 100 million unique TCR beta sequences from about 180 million T cells. Roughly 300 gigabases of sequencing data and roughly 90 million unique TCR sequences were included in an early release covering around 600 HLA-typed donors. Among the roughly 410 genotyped donors, approximately 81% belonged to the genetic ancestry cluster associated with self-reported Caucasian donors. The study aimed to test whether signatures of past pathogen exposure could be identified by cataloging public T cell receptors. The study profiled the T cell repertoires of more than 500 subjects by immunosequencing and related them to cytomegalovirus serostatus. In addition to the first cohort of hundreds of subjects, a separate validation cohort of around 110 different subjects was used. High-throughput TCR immunosequencing, statistical association of individual TCRs with disease status, and machine learning were combined to predict cytomegalovirus infection status. A later analysis re-analyzed previously published TCR beta repertoires from 666 donors and added high-resolution HLA genotyping to study TCR occurrence patterns. Rather than using new phenotypic data, the later analysis identified candidate immune exposures from TCR beta sequences and from how often those sequences occurred across donors. In an earlier analysis of roughly 580 of the donors, high-throughput TCR beta sequencing was used to judge whether each TCR beta V gene segment behaved as functional or pseudogenic. Donor age, sex, ethnicity and CMV serostatus were compiled together with the repertoire data. A later genetic analysis took genome-wide SNP genotypes for about 55% of the 666 donors and used that subset as a discovery cohort. All discovery cohort repertoires had been generated using a single sequencing platform. Both class I and class II loci were covered by HLA typing, at four-digit resolution. Typing coverage varied by locus: roughly 629-640 donors for A, B, C, DRB1 and DQB1; roughly 500 for DQA1; some 610 for DPA1; around 450 for DPB1. A few DR-DQ haplotypes were treated as single units for association and clustering because of strong linkage in the cohort. Among 350 to 400 genotyped donors of the cohort, an average of around 240,000 unique TCR beta nucleotide sequences were sequenced per donor, roughly 20% of them non-productive.

The cohort comprised around 690 healthy bone marrow donors. At the time of sampling, every cohort member was nominally healthy, though immune exposures that went unrecorded were likely present. The donor tested CMV seronegative, placing the donor among the 350 to 400 seronegative members of the cohort. A peripheral blood sample was collected from each donor, and TCR beta sequencing was performed on peripheral blood mononuclear cells. The Qiagen DNeasy Blood Extraction Kit was used to extract genomic DNA from the blood cell samples. The protocol used for the library was the immunoSEQ multiplex PCR assay. For the multiplex PCR, a mixture combining 60 forward primers for TCR Vbeta segments and 13 reverse primers for TCR Jbeta segments was used. The CDR3 region of rearranged TCR beta genes was amplified from genomic DNA by a multiplex PCR assay. The amplified TCR beta libraries were sequenced on the Illumina HiSeq System as 87-base-pair reads. The authors' pipeline ran thus. Across the roughly 640 repertoires, a later analysis counted around 80 million unique TCR beta chains, some 11 million of which were shared by at least two donors. To remove PCR and sequencing errors, raw reads were error-corrected and collapsed into unique sequences using a nearest-neighbor algorithm that merged closely related sequences. CDR3 sequences were aligned to IMGT reference sequences to assign V, D and J gene segments. For a sequence to be retained, a match of at least six nucleotides was required to both a V gene segment and a J gene segment. Rearrangements were classified as productive when the CDR3 lacked stop codons and remained in frame with V and J, and all other rearrangements were classified as non-productive. Following IMGT convention, CDR3 was defined as the stretch from the second conserved V-encoded cysteine up to the conserved J-encoded phenylalanine. The earlier analysis of roughly 590 of the donors excluded sequences that lacked an unambiguous match to a single V gene segment. An earlier analysis of 550 to 650 of the donors classified V segments as functional when productive rearrangements were above 56.7% and as segregating when the standard deviation between donors was above 5%. A statistical classification framework was built for diagnosing cytomegalovirus status from the catalog of TCR beta chain sequences. A later analysis assigned V and J genes by comparing TCR nucleotide sequences with IMGT/GENE-DB human TR gene sequences. Using the TCRdist pipeline, a later analysis assigned CDR3 sequences along with most-parsimonious VDJ recombination scenarios. In a later analysis, each TCR beta chain was defined by its CDR3 amino acid sequence together with its V-gene family, and reads without a unique V-gene family were excluded. In a later analysis, approximately 590 highly shared, low-generation-probability nucleotide sequences were removed to address suspected cross-contamination and a sequencing artifact. A later analysis calculated a clonal expansion index for each public chain from normalized within-repertoire ranks of inferred template counts. In a later analysis, generation probabilities were computed using a VDJ recombination model fitted to out-of-frame rearrangements, and the results were checked against IGoR. Hypergeometric tests were used in a later analysis to score TCR-TCR, TCR-HLA and TCR-CMV co-occurrence, with a repertoire-size bias correction applied to the TCR pairs. To estimate false discovery rates, a later analysis permuted the HLA or CMV assignments 20 times. In a later analysis, co-occurring TCRs were grouped using DBSCAN, with TCRdist sequence similarity added in when clustering inside HLA-allele-positive subsets. Repertoires with fewer than 30,000 or more than 120,000 public chains were left out of co-occurrence clustering, as were about 5 repertoires with anomalous nucleotide sharing. The clones in this table, taken by TCRdb from immuneACCESS, are in-frame only. Not every clone is retained; where verified, under half of the shortfall comes from an unresolved V gene, and the cause of the rest is unknown. The V and J calls and clone size were taken over from that table, and D and trimming were inferred from the DNA. A total of 150,000 to 200,000 clones appear in this sample, around 77% of them only once. Of the sample, roughly 2.3% is held by the ten largest clones.

From cysteine to phenylalanine, the CDR3 is 14 amino acids long. Just the 42-base CDR3 DNA is kept, in frame starting at base 1. V drops 6 bases and J drops 1 base, leaving 11 bases in between. CDR1 and CDR2 are drawn from the germline V gene: MNHNS, SASEGT. Paper-wide results and their limitations: Linkage disequilibrium might explain the correlated functional status among segregating V segments, but an unknown experimental factor could not be ruled out. Three of the identified cytomegalovirus-associated TCR beta chains were confirmed in vitro to be specific for cytomegalovirus antigens. Some IMGT-functional V segments, including TRBV6-2 and TRBV6-3, could not be distinguished by the 87-base-pair reads and were therefore excluded. Because some donors lacked HLA typing at each locus, the association tests relied only on the typed subset. The study listed 170 or so TCR beta chains as associated with cytomegalovirus. The authors suggested that the approach could potentially be generalized to other disease states and immunological phenotypes. According to a later genetic analysis, donors in an Asian-associated ancestry cluster had fewer N-insertions in productive TCRs than the approximately 690-donor mean. Immune exposure information for the cohort was limited to CMV serostatus. At a false discovery rate of 0.05, a later analysis linked 16,000 or so TCR beta sequences to specific HLA alleles. A further reported finding was that TCR beta sequences accurately predicted the HLA-A and HLA-B alleles for most subjects in the first cohort. Only TCR beta chains were sequenced in this cohort, and the absence of alpha or paired-chain data limited detectable features. The classifier was reported to diagnose cytomegalovirus status with high specificity and sensitivity in both the original cohort and the validation cohort. According to a later analysis, TCR association rates differed among HLA loci, with DRB1 alleles showing the most associated TCRs and HLA-C alleles showing the fewest. Assigning TCR associations to individual alleles was difficult when HLA alleles, especially DR and DQ, strongly co-occurred. Presence/absence analyses assumed roughly uniform sequencing depth across donors, an assumption that may not hold. While some public TCRs were present in many individuals, most TCR sequences turned up only very rarely across donors. In a later analysis, HLA-associated TCR beta chains were found to be more clonally expanded and to have lower generation probabilities than equally common non-associated chains. According to a later analysis, parvovirus B19, influenza, CMV and Epstein-Barr virus appeared linked to several top co-occurrence clusters. A cluster of highly shared sequence variants was judged likely to represent a technical artifact of the sequencing pipeline. Broadly in line with IMGT annotations, most TCR beta V segments showed up in productive rearrangements about 87% or about 30% of the time in an earlier analysis of 450 to 600 of the donors. Most CMV-associated TCR beta chains appeared to be HLA-restricted in a later analysis, and the HLA associations seemed to be driven largely by CMV exposure. An association between a missense DCLRE1C variant and V-gene and J-gene trimming of TCR beta chains was found in a later genetic analysis and replicated in an independent cohort. The earlier analysis of fewer than 750 of the donors excluded seventeen rarely observed V segments, including chromosome 9 orphons, because counts were too low.

Concerning this clone itself: Its antigen target is currently unknown. Qualities for individual bases were not recorded, and no much larger clone is one base off.

The material sequenced was PBMCs. This receptor chain uses TRBV6-1 and TRBJ2-3; the D region possibly corresponds to TRBD1 (6 bases align). The sequence was collected from a man in his sixties in good health and CMV-seronegative. The CDR3 reads CASRQGMGTDTQYF. In nucleotides, the sequence is TGTGCCAGCAGGCAGGGGATGGGCACAGATACGCAGTATTTT.